This TCR beta chain was captured in a study of T cells expressing NK-cell markers. Study in general: The authors derived TCR beta repertoires from sorted CD3+CD56+NKG2C+, CD3+CD56+NKG2C- and CD3+CD56-NKG2C+ T cells. Broader study findings: The study found dominant NKG2C+ clonotypes at roughly 1.0-8% of CD8+ T cells in about six donors. There remained a lack of clarity about HCMV specificity of expanded NKG2C+ T cell clones.

5'RACE template switching with UMIs generated TCR beta cDNA. TCRdb derives one entry per CDR3 protein from the 5' RACE reads, leaving out DNA. The sample data list a few hundred thousand distinct CDR3 sequences. Germline values: CDR1 SNHLY, CDR2 FYNNEI. This CDR3 spans 15 amino acids. A word on this clonotype: The target antigen is unknown.

The source is a man aged 18 to 69 in good health. The chain uses TRBV2 and TRBJ1-4; the TCRdb D gene call, TRBD1, has no DNA to confirm it. What was sequenced was blood T cells: a sorted CD56 or NKG2C T cell subset, CD4+ or CD8+ T cells, or bulk PBMC T cells (not recorded which). CDR3 protein: CASMGGTARNEKLFF.